Below, one T cell receptor beta chain is given with its context. Its antigen is still unknown. This sample was taken from a study of vaccination and CD4 T cells after COVID-19. Treatment here: roughly 11-day PBMC culture with coronavirus spike peptide pools or control peptides (ViraFEST assay). From the unexposed donor, CD4+ T cells were collected ahead of the COVID-19 pandemic (2011-2018). The V gene's germline CDR1 is MNHNS and CDR2 SASEGT. There are 17 residues in the CDR3. V lost 2 bases and J lost 6; bases outside the gene matches: 9. Sequence data for DNA of cultured CD4+ T cells were generated by the Oncomine TCR Beta short-read assay. TCRdb re-analysed the PCR reads in MiXCR, keeping a single row per CDR3 protein. Found here are about 10,000 distinct CDR3 sequences, around 29% of them singletons; the top ten hold 39%.

This chain joins TRBV6-1 and TRBJ1-6; TRBD1 aligns across 8 bases. The sequenced sample was CD4+ T cells from blood, cultured in vitro. This TCR was recovered from a human donor in good health. The CDR3 DNA reads as TGTGCCAGCAGTGAAAGGCCAGGGGGCGGCGGTAATTCACCCCTCCACTTT. It specifies CASSERPGGGGNSPLHF.